Each of the 8 T cell receptor beta chains below was sequenced from the same sample in a study of blood T cell repertoires in COVID-19 (dated by TCRdb to 2018 to 2020). Library generation was performed with the immunoSEQ multiplex PCR assay. This immuneACCESS table, as held by TCRdb, lists in-frame sequences with V and J called but not all clones. Of the missing ones, under half trace to an unresolved V gene in checked studies; the others have no known cause. Counted in this sample were 150,000 to 200,000 clones; more than 80% of them appeared once. Together, the top ten hold roughly 8.4% of the sample. The sample comprised PBMCs or T cells enriched from blood (not recorded which). These receptors were collected from a woman between 18 and 30 years old who had recovered from COVID-19.

The DNA of the CDR3 is TGTGCCAGCAGTACCGGGACAGGAGGGACTGAAGCTTTCTTT. Translating it yields CASSTGTGGTEAFF. This sequence joins TRBV2 and TRBJ1-1; 8 nucleotides align to TRBD1. This CDR3 is 14 amino acids long. CDR1 and CDR2 (germline): SNHLY, FYNNEI. Trimming took 5 bases from V and 5 from J; bases not matched to a gene: 7.

The V and J genes are TRBV27 and TRBJ2-3, with TRBD1 identical over 9 bases. Germline-derived CDR1 and CDR2 are MNHEY and SMNVEV (reference sequence). The CDR3 totals 15 residues. The ends lost 6 bases at V and 3 bases at J; junction bases unmatched: 7. The CDR3, as DNA: TGTGCCAGCAGCCGGGCCGGGACAGGGACAGATACGCAGTATTTT. Its translation: CASSRAGTGTDTQYF.

This clone was seen a single time. The chain is built from TRBV3-1 (or the pseudogene TRBV3-2) and TRBJ2-1, with 13 bases that match TRBD2. Germline-derived CDR1 and CDR2 are LGHDT and YNNKEL (reference sequence). The CDR3 sequence is 15 residues long. V dropped 1 base and J dropped 9; count of bases not matched to a gene: 3. In nucleotides, the CDR3 is TGTGCCAGCAGCCAAGGGACTAGCGGGGGAGGTGAGCAGTTCTTC. As protein: CASSQGTSGGGEQFF.

The sample holds one count of this clone. V gene TRBV10-1 combines with J gene TRBJ1-5; D is perhaps TRBD1 (5 bases). CDR3 size: 12 residues. Germline V gives CDR1 WNHNN, CDR2 SYGVQD (reference sequence). V lost 3 bases and J 9 bases, leaving 9 bases between the germline ends. CDR3 in DNA: TGCGCCAGCAGTGACTCGGGGGGGCCCCAGCATTTT. Encoded protein: CASSDSGGPQHF.

The chain uses TRBV2 and TRBJ2-7, with D possibly TRBD1 on 6 matching bases. Germline V lookup: CDR1 SNHLY, CDR2 FYNNEI. The germline V and J ends were trimmed by 6 bases and 3 bases, with 15 bases remaining between them. The CDR3 runs 14 residues. The CDR3 DNA reads TGTGCCAGCAGGGACACAGGGATTGGCTACGAGCAGTACTTC. The encoded protein is CASRDTGIGYEQYF. The full variable domain, completed using reference TRBV2 and TRBJ2-7, is EPEVTQTPSHQVTQMGQEVILRCVPISNHLYFYWYRQILGQKVEFLVSFYNNEISEKSEIFDDQFSVERPDGSNFTLKIRSTKLEDSAMYFCASRDTGIGYEQYFGPGTRLTVT.

This sequence joins TRBV19 and TRBJ2-3, with D hard to call. The V gene lost 7 bases and the J gene lost 0 bases, with 17 bases spanning the gap. CDR1 and CDR2 (germline): LNHDA, SQIVND (reference sequence). This CDR3 region has 16 residues. CDR3 sequence (DNA): TGTGCCAGTACCTCCCGTCCGGCAGGTAGCACAGATACGCAGTATTTT. Protein sequence: CASTSRPAGSTDTQYF.

This chain links TRBV11-3 with TRBJ1-1; D call uncertain. V was cut by 5 bases and J by 1 base, with 14 bases left in between. CDR3 length: 15 residues. The germline V gene has CDR1 SGHNT and CDR2 YENEEA. The CDR3 bases are TGTGCCAGCAGCCCCCGGGGTGGCCGGAACACTGAAGCTTTCTTT. Residues: CASSPRGGRNTEAFF.

This chain's CDR3 is CASSVGLAGGAEETQYF. DNA of the CDR3: TGTGCCAGCAGCGTAGGACTAGCGGGGGGGGCAGAAGAGACCCAGTACTTC. V gene TRBV9 combines with J gene TRBJ2-5; TRBD2 agrees at 14 bases. From germline, CDR1 is SGDLS and CDR2 YYNGEE. CDR3 length: 17 residues. V trimming: 0 bases; J trimming: 3 bases; junction bases outside the gene matches: 4.